The T cell receptor (beta chain) described here comes from a study of cytomegalovirus exposure and HLA in healthy donors. Whole-study results and caveats: HLA allele associations emerged for 16,951 TCR beta sequences in a later analysis, at 0.05 false discovery rate.

This clone was recorded only once. Its antigen is still unknown. Primers included in the PCR were 60 Vbeta and 13 Jbeta primers. TCRdb keeps only in-frame clones here, not all; method: immunoSEQ multiplex PCR. The table has 200,000 or so clones, almost 80% seen once; the top ten hold around 1.7%. CDR3 size: 15 residues. Trimming shortened V by 4 bases and J by 5 bases, and 15 bases separated the two germline ends. The germline gives CDR1 LGHNA, CDR2 YSLEER. The chain uses TRBV4-3 and TRBJ2-1; perhaps TRBD2 as D (5 bases). The sequenced sample was PBMCs. This receptor was obtained from a man in his late teens or twenties in good health and CMV-seronegative. The CDR3 nucleotides read TGCGCCAGCAGCCTTGGGTGGAGGAAAAACAATGAGCAGTTCTTC. It codes for CASSLGWRKNNEQFF.